Shown below are 17 T cell receptor beta chains from a single sample sequenced in a study of T cell changes during pregnancy in multiple sclerosis. Sequenced by immunoSEQ multiplex PCR; TCRdb stores in-frame clones only, minus some. The sample carries around 64,000 clones, more than 85% recorded once. The sample here was CD8+ T cells from peripheral blood mononuclear cells, taken in the third trimester of pregnancy. These receptors originate from a female donor with multiple sclerosis, enrolled in a pregnancy study.

V gene TRBV7-6 combines with J gene TRBJ2-4, with 7 bases fitting TRBD2. The CDR3 loop spans 15 amino acids. J was trimmed by 3 bases and V by 1 base; bases with no gene match: 3. Germline-derived CDR1 and CDR2 are SGHVS and FNYEAQ. CDR3 region: CASSLGAGVKNIQYF. The CDR3 coding sequence is TGTGCCAGCAGCTTAGGTGCGGGAGTCAAAAACATTCAGTACTTC.

The chain links TRBV19 to TRBJ2-7, with D possibly matching TRBD1 (6 bases). V lost 3 bases to trimming and J lost 1 base, with 13 bases between them. Germline CDR1 is LNHDA and CDR2 is SQIVND (reference sequence). The CDR3 spans 15 residues. In DNA form, the CDR3 reads TGTGCCAGTAGTATGAACAGGGCTTGGTCCTACGAGCAGTACTTC. It is translated as CASSMNRAWSYEQYF.

V and J are TRBV29-1 and TRBJ2-7; D is ambiguous. CDR3 length equals 15 residues. Trimming stripped 4 bases from V and 3 bases from J, with 19 bases between. Germline CDR1 SQVTM, CDR2 ANQGSEA. The CDR3 DNA reads as TGCAGCGTTGGGAGTGATACCGACCGAGGCTACGAGCAGTACTTC. Translated, it gives CSVGSDTDRGYEQYF.

The rearrangement uses TRBV11-2 and TRBJ2-7; D may be TRBD2 (5 bases). V lost 1 base and J 3 bases, leaving 7 bases between the germline ends. The CDR3 has 13 amino acids. CDR1 is SGHAT, CDR2 FQNNGV, per germline. For the CDR3, the DNA is TGTGCCAGCAGCTTAGCGACTAACTACGAGCAGTACTTC. As protein: CASSLATNYEQYF.

This chain joins TRBV15 and TRBJ1-5; possible D gene TRBD1, 5 bases. V lost 5 bases and J lost 0, with 14 bases in between. The CDR3 covers 16 residues. Per the germline V gene, CDR1 is LNHNV and CDR2 is YYDKDF (reference sequence). CDR3 nucleotides: TGTGCCACCAGCGATGGGGCCATTATTAGCAATCAGCCCCAGCATTTT. Encoded protein: CATSDGAIISNQPQHF. Drawing the rest from reference TRBV15 and TRBJ1-5, the complete variable domain is DAMVIQNPRYQVTQFGKPVTLSCSQTLNHNVMYWYQQKSSQAPKLLFHYYDKDFNNEADTPDNFQSRRPNTSFCFLDIRSPGLGDTAMYLCATSDGAIISNQPQHFGDGTRLSIL.

The CDR3 region is CAISFGEQETQYF. CDR3 sequence (DNA): TGTGCCATCAGCTTCGGGGAACAAGAGACCCAGTACTTC. The chain links TRBV10-3 to TRBJ2-5; D is perhaps TRBD2 (5 bases). The germline CDR1 and CDR2 sequences are ENHRY and SYGVKD. Trimming removed 6 bases at V and 2 bases at J, with 10 bases between. The CDR3 spans 13 residues.

The chain is built from TRBV25-1 and TRBJ1-1; D is ambiguous. Trimming removed 4 bases at V and 11 bases at J, with 14 bases between. The CDR3 extends over 12 amino acids. Germline assignment: CDR1 MGHDK and CDR2 SYGVNS. In DNA form, the CDR3 reads TGTGCCAGCAGTGCAAACACAAGATATGCTTTCTTT. Translation gives CASSANTRYAFF.

The chain recombines TRBV9 with TRBJ2-7; 12 nucleotides agree with TRBD2. The trim removed 3 bases at V and 5 bases at J, leaving 6 bases unmatched. Germline V lookup: CDR1 SGDLS, CDR2 YYNGEE. The CDR3 totals 15 residues. The CDR3 reads CASSASGRALDEQYF. CDR3 DNA sequence: TGTGCCAGCAGCGCTAGCGGGAGGGCCCTCGACGAGCAGTACTTC.

The rearrangement uses TRBV2 and TRBJ2-5, with 8 bases identical to TRBD2. From germline, CDR1 is SNHLY and CDR2 FYNNEI. CDR3 length: 13 amino acids. With V trimmed by 8 bases and J by 2 bases, 4 bases remained unmatched. DNA of the CDR3: TGTGCCAGCCGACCGGGGGGGCAAGAGACCCAGTACTTC. Residues: CASRPGGQETQYF.

The chain uses TRBV27 and TRBJ1-2; D remains unclear. V was cut by 2 bases and J by 3 bases, with 10 bases left in between. CDR1 MNHEY and CDR2 SMNVEV come from the germline V gene (reference sequence). This CDR3 is 14 amino acids long. CDR3: CASSLTRQDYGYTF. DNA of the CDR3: TGTGCCAGCAGTTTAACTAGGCAGGACTATGGCTACACCTTC.

This chain connects TRBV5-1 to TRBJ1-3; D unresolved. V lost 8 bases to trimming and J lost 0 bases, with 12 bases between them. The germline V gene has CDR1 SGHRS and CDR2 YFSETQ. The CDR3 length is 14 residues. Here the CDR3 reads CASWRQDSGNTIYF. CDR3 nucleotides: TGCGCCAGTTGGAGGCAGGACTCTGGAAACACCATATATTTT.

V is TRBV28 and J is TRBJ1-2; weak D call: TRBD1 (6 bases). V lost 4 bases and J lost 6, with 15 bases in between. Germline V lookup: CDR1 MDHEN, CDR2 SYDVKM. CDR3 length: 14 residues. The CDR3 loop is CASSSRGGQDGYTF. The CDR3 DNA reads as TGTGCCAGCAGTTCCCGCGGGGGGCAGGATGGCTACACCTTC.

This chain joins TRBV19 and TRBJ1-4, with D unresolved. CDR3 length equals 13 residues. CDR1 is LNHDA and CDR2 is SQIVND in the germline V gene (reference sequence). V was shortened by 1 base and J by 7 bases, with 7 bases between the two germline ends. CDR3 sequence: CASSIVGSEKLFF. CDR3 in DNA: TGTGCCAGTAGTATAGTAGGGAGTGAAAAACTGTTTTTT. The full variable domain, rest sourced from reference TRBV19 and TRBJ1-4, is DGGITQSPKYLFRKEGQNVTLSCEQNLNHDAMYWYRQDPGQGLRLIYYSQIVNDFQKGDIAEGYSVSREKKESFPLTVTSAQKNPTAFYLCASSIVGSEKLFFGSGTQLSVL.

The chain is built from TRBV4-1 and TRBJ2-7; unclear D gene. Between the trimmed V and J ends, which lost 4 bases and 4 bases, there was a span of 11 bases. CDR3 length: 13 residues. Germline assignment: CDR1 MGHRA and CDR2 YSYEKL. In DNA form, the CDR3 reads TGCGCCAGCAGCCCTATAGAAGTGTACGAGCAGTACTTC. Protein product: CASSPIEVYEQYF.

This chain joins TRBV6-5 and TRBJ1-2, with D maybe TRBD1 (6 bases). Per germline, CDR1 MNHEY and CDR2 SVGAGI. Trimming cost V 5 bases and J 4 bases, with 11 bases left between them. This CDR3 is 13 amino acids long. CDR3 sequence (DNA): TGTGCCAGCAGTCAGGGGTATATCTATGGCTACACCTTC. Amino acid sequence: CASSQGYIYGYTF.

The CDR3 loop is CASRDPAGGPTKTQYF. As DNA, the CDR3 is TGTGCCAGTAGAGACCCAGCGGGAGGGCCTACGAAGACCCAGTACTTC. V and J are TRBV19 and TRBJ2-5; 10 bases are a match to TRBD2. CDR3 size: 16 residues. CDR1 is LNHDA, CDR2 SQIVND, per germline (reference sequence). With V trimmed by 6 bases and J by 6 bases, 13 bases remained unmatched.

The chain employs TRBV19 and TRBJ2-7; 7 bases are a match to TRBD1. Losses at the gene ends were 4 bases for V and 6 bases for J; bases not matched to a gene: 6. This CDR3 is built from 13 residues. Germline V gene lookup returns CDR1 LNHDA and CDR2 SQIVND (reference sequence). The CDR3 loop is CASSSTGAGEQYF. DNA for the CDR3: TGTGCCAGTAGTAGTACAGGGGCCGGCGAGCAGTACTTC.